A selection of T cell receptor beta chains follows, all from one sample in a study of technical replicates of blood from a few donors. The protocol was immunoSEQ multiplex PCR, while the TCRdb copy is restricted to in-frame clones and leaves out a portion. The table shows around 100,000 clones, with approximately 95% occurring only once. Specimen: T cells isolated from PBMCs. All receptors derive from a human donor in good health. CDR3s include the opening cysteine and the closing phenylalanine or tryptophan. D genes are given only for firm matches. Size tells how often a clone was seen (once, few, many) or the class of an expanded clone, and some rows leave it out.

.	TRBJ2-7	.	TRBV27	TGTGCCAGCAGTTTGGACCCCGGACAACAAACCTACGAGCAGTACTTC	CASSLDPGQQTYEQYF
.	TRBJ2-7	.	TRBV28	TGTGCCAGCAGTTCTCGGGAGAGCTACGAGCAGTACTTC	CASSSRESYEQYF
.	TRBJ1-2	TRBD1	TRBV6-4	TGTGCCAGCAGTGACTCTGACAGGGGGCAGGGCTACACCTTC	CASSDSDRGQGYTF
.	TRBJ2-7	TRBD2	TRBV7-2	TGTGCCAGCAGCAAGACTAGCGGGAGTCCCTACGAGCAGTACTTC	CASSKTSGSPYEQYF
.	TRBJ2-3	.	TRBV14	TGTGCCAGCAGCCACCCGAGGCCCCCTAGCACAGATACGCAGTATTTT	CASSHPRPPSTDTQYF
.	TRBJ2-7	TRBD2	TRBV2	TGTGCCAGCAGTTACGGGACTATCTCCTACGAGCAGTACTTC	CASSYGTISYEQYF
.	TRBJ2-1	.	TRBV7-3	TGTGCCAGCAGCTTCACAGGGAATGAGCAGTTCTTC	CASSFTGNEQFF
.	TRBJ2-7	TRBD2	TRBV11-2	TGTGCCAGCAGCTTAGGGGGACTAGCCTACGAGCAGTACTTC	CASSLGGLAYEQYF
once	TRBJ2-7	TRBD2	TRBV7-3	TGTGCCAGCAGCTTAACTAGCGGGAGATTCAGTGGACTCAACGAGCAGTACTTC	CASSLTSGRFSGLNEQYF
.	TRBJ1-2	TRBD1	TRBV9	TGTGCCAGTTCGACAGGGGGCGCGGAGGGCTATGGCTACACCTTC	CASSTGGAEGYGYTF
.	TRBJ2-1	.	TRBV28	TGTGCCAGCAGGCCAAGACTAGCCTACAATGAGCAGTTCTTC	CASRPRLAYNEQFF
.	TRBJ1-1	.	TRBV11-3	TGTGCCAGCAGCTTAGATCCCCGGGGGGCTTTCTTT	CASSLDPRGAFF
once	TRBJ1-1	TRBD1	TRBV11-2	TGTGCCAGCAGCCCGACAGGGGGCTTAGGAACTGAAGCTTTCTTT	CASSPTGGLGTEAFF
.	TRBJ2-1	.	TRBV4-3	TGCGCCAGCAGCCAAACCCTAGCTTACGAGAATGAGCAGTTCTTC	CASSQTLAYENEQFF
few	TRBJ2-2	.	TRBV19	TGTGCCAGTAGTGTGGACAGAGAGAACACCGGGGAGCTGTTTTTT	CASSVDRENTGELFF
.	TRBJ2-1	TRBD2	TRBV5-1	TGCGCCAGCAGCTTGTACGCAGCGGGGAAAAATGAGCAGTTCTTC	CASSLYAAGKNEQFF
.	TRBJ2-1	TRBD2	TRBV6-6	TGTGCCAGCAGTCCTCTAGCGGGAGGGCCGGAGCAGTTCTTC	CASSPLAGGPEQFF
.	TRBJ2-1	TRBD2	TRBV2	TGTGCTACCGAAGGTAGCGGGAGAGGAAATGAGCAGTTCTTC	CATEGSGRGNEQFF
.	TRBJ1-1	.	TRBV9	TGTGCCAGCAGCTACCGACAGTTCACTGAAGCTTTCTTT	CASSYRQFTEAFF
.	TRBJ1-1	TRBD1	TRBV19	TGTGCCAGTAGTCGACAGGGGAGTGTACCTGAAGCTTTCTTT	CASSRQGSVPEAFF
.	TRBJ1-4	.	TRBV7-2	TGTGCCAGCAGCTTATACGGGGGACCAACTAATGAAAAACTGTTTTTT	CASSLYGGPTNEKLFF
.	TRBJ2-3	.	TRBV4-3	TGCGCCAGCAGCCAAGAGTTAGTAGCTCATGGCACAGATACGCAGTATTTT	CASSQELVAHGTDTQYF
.	TRBJ2-1	.	TRBV19	TGTGCCAGTAGTATATTGCAGGCCTACAATGAGCAGTTCTTC	CASSILQAYNEQFF
.	TRBJ2-3	TRBD2	TRBV10-1	TGCGCCAGCAGTGAGAGGGGAGCGGGAGAAACAGATACGCAGTATTTT	CASSERGAGETDTQYF
.	TRBJ2-3	.	TRBV2	TGTGCCAGCAGTGCGGGAATCAGCACAGATACGCAGTATTTT	CASSAGISTDTQYF
.	TRBJ1-2	TRBD1	TRBV5-1	TGCGCCAGTAATCAGGGGGCTGGGTATGGCTACACCTTC	CASNQGAGYGYTF
.	TRBJ2-5	TRBD1	TRBV6-5	TGTGCCAGCAGTAATTCGGCAGGGGGGACCCAGTACTTC	CASSNSAGGTQYF
few	TRBJ1-1	.	TRBV14	TGTGCCAGCAGCCCAGCGGGAGGACGGGTCACTGAAGCTTTCTTT	CASSPAGGRVTEAFF
.	TRBJ2-3	TRBD2	TRBV9	TGTGCCAGCAGCGTCGGACTAGCGGGATTTATGGATACGCAGTATTTT	CASSVGLAGFMDTQYF
.	TRBJ1-5	TRBD1	TRBV27	TGTGCCAGCAGTTTTTTTGGGACAGGGAAGTTGGGACAGCCCCAGCATTTT	CASSFFGTGKLGQPQHF
.	TRBJ2-1	.	TRBV19	TGTGCCAGTAGTATAAGCGGCTCCTACAATGAGCAGTTCTTC	CASSISGSYNEQFF
.	TRBJ2-1	.	TRBV14	TGTGCCAGCAGCAGCCGGCGGGAACCTTCCTACAATGAGCAGTTCTTC	CASSSRREPSYNEQFF
.	TRBJ1-1	.	TRBV27	TGTGCCAGCAGTTTAAGCAGGGGACGCACTGAAGCTTTCTTT	CASSLSRGRTEAFF
once	TRBJ1-5	.	TRBV27	TGTGCCAGCAGTTTTCCCCTACAGGAGTGGGATCAGCCCCAGCATTTT	CASSFPLQEWDQPQHF
.	TRBJ2-1	TRBD2	TRBV5-1	TGCGCCAGCAGCTTGAGCGGGGGGGGCTCCTACAATGAGCAGTTCTTC	CASSLSGGGSYNEQFF
.	TRBJ2-1	TRBD1	TRBV28	TGTGCCAGCAAACGTGAAGCAGGGGGCTACAATGAGCAGTTCTTC	CASKREAGGYNEQFF
once	TRBJ2-5	TRBD2	TRBV18	TGTGCCAGCTCACCACAGCGGGAGGGCCAAGAGACCCAGTACTTC	CASSPQREGQETQYF